The 4 T cell receptor beta chains below all came from one sample that was sequenced in a study of memory CD4+ T cells and cytomegalovirus serostatus. The sort gate was single viable CD3+CD4+CD8-CD45RO+ cells for memory CD4+ T cells. Produced via immunoSEQ multiplex PCR; TCRdb's table is partial and in-frame only. Among around 44,000 clones listed, 65% to 85% were seen once. Sequencing used memory CD4+ T cells from blood. The source is an adult in good health and CMV-seronegative.

The chain carries TRBV5-1 and TRBJ1-6; D uncertain. Germline V CDR1 and CDR2: SGHRS, YFSETQ. This CDR3 comprises 16 residues. V was cut by 7 bases and J by 9 bases, with 23 bases left in between. CDR3 loop: CASSLDVQLLSSPLHF. CDR3 DNA: TGCGCCAGCTCCCTGGATGTGCAGCTGCTATCTTCACCCCTCCACTTT.

The chain couples TRBV29-1 to TRBJ2-1; D ambiguous. CDR3 length equals 12 residues. Trimming stripped 4 bases from V and 0 bases from J, with 4 bases between. From germline, CDR1 is SQVTM and CDR2 ANQGSEA. The CDR3 coding sequence is TGCAGCGTTGCCAGCTCCTACAATGAGCAGTTCTTC. Protein: CSVASSYNEQFF.

The gene calls are TRBV5-4 and TRBJ1-4; 9 nucleotides align to TRBD1. Unmatched junction bases numbered 9, after V lost 3 bases and J lost 12 bases. Germline CDR1 is SGHNT and CDR2 is YYREEE (reference sequence). The CDR3 sequence is 14 residues long. The CDR3 nucleotides read TGTGCCAGCAGCTCGGAACAGGGGGCGGTGGAACTGTTTTTT. Translating gives CASSSEQGAVELFF.

The chain uses TRBV28 and TRBJ1-2; the D gene is possibly TRBD1 (5 bases). The V end was cut by 8 bases, the J end by 7 bases, with 17 bases between. Germline loops: CDR1 MDHEN, CDR2 SYDVKM. The length of the CDR3 is 13 residues. In nucleotides, the CDR3 is TGTGCCAGCCGCCTGGCGGGAAGGGGTGGCTACACCTTC. This gives the protein CASRLAGRGGYTF.